The subject of this entry is one T cell receptor beta chain. The CDR3 does not close with the conserved phenylalanine or tryptophan, likely indicating a read error. This sample was taken from a study of T cells in Graves' hyperthyroidism and ophthalmopathy. RNA transcripts yielded amplified TCR beta CDR3 regions. In the first-round RT-PCR of the TCR CDR3, the HTBI primer set was used. TCRdb itself ran the multiplex PCR reads through MiXCR, one entry per CDR3 protein. The data contain 750,000 to 900,000 distinct CDR3 sequences, 35% to 40% of them singletons. On the basis of clinical symptoms, serum thyroxine and TRAb, thyroid ultrasound and orbital computed tomography, diagnoses were made. This clonotype originated in a man aged 18 to 29 with Graves' hyperthyroidism. The sample was blood.

The CDR3 reads CASRNPSGKAFL. The CDR3 coding sequence is TGTGCCAGCAGGAACCCCAGTGGGAAAGCTTTCCTT. V is TRBV7-8 and J is TRBJ1-1; D gene unclear. CDR3 length: 12 residues. Trimming pared 6 bases from V and 9 bases from J, leaving 14 bases between. Per germline, CDR1 SGHVS and CDR2 FQNEAQ.